The next 7 T cell receptor beta chains were all read from a single sample in a study of shared clonotypes between healthy human individuals. The data were produced by immunoSEQ multiplex PCR, yet TCRdb's version contains in-frame clones alone and is incomplete. Among approximately 2,300,000 clones listed, approximately 90% were seen once. Sample: naive CD4+ T cells from PBMCs. Subset meaning: CD45RA+ positively selected. These receptors all come from a young man in good health. Some clones in this sample may be carry-over from other donors' samples.

This clone was detected only once. The chain couples TRBV28 to TRBJ2-2; D is possibly TRBD1 (6 bases). Looked up from germline, CDR1 is MDHEN and CDR2 is SYDVKM. CDR3 length: 16 residues. Trimming cost V 8 bases and J 4 bases, with 20 bases left between them. CDR3 region: CASVPSGLRGTGELFF. Written as DNA, the CDR3 is TGTGCCAGCGTACCGAGTGGACTCAGGGGCACCGGGGAGCTGTTTTTT.

The rearrangement uses TRBV15 and TRBJ1-4, with D unclear. Germline V gene lookup returns CDR1 LNHNV and CDR2 YYDKDF (reference sequence). The V gene lost 0 bases and the J gene lost 6 bases, with 5 bases spanning the gap. This CDR3 spans 13 amino acids. In nucleotides, the CDR3 is TGTGCCACCAGCAGAGATCTGGATGAAAAACTGTTTTTT. It codes for CATSRDLDEKLFF.

The rearrangement joins TRBV21-1 to TRBJ1-2; TRBD1 is taken as the D call from the table, unchecked against the DNA. TRBV21-1 is shown as a pseudogene. The CDR3 runs to 15 residues. This CDR3 reads CASSEDRKGIYGYTF. DNA of the CDR3: TGTGCCAGCAGCGAGGACAGGAAGGGTATCTATGGCTACACCTTC.

The rearrangement joins TRBV28 to TRBJ1-3; a weak D match, TRBD1 (5 bases). Trimming took 5 bases from V and 2 from J, leaving 19 bases between them. CDR3 length equals 17 residues. Germline V lookup: CDR1 MDHEN, CDR2 SYDVKM. The CDR3 here is CASSPRQTRLAGNTIYF. The CDR3 nucleotides are TGTGCCAGCAGTCCCCGACAGACTCGGCTCGCTGGAAACACCATATATTTT.

This clone was seen a single time. The same CDR3 is also encoded by other DNA sequences in this sample. V and J are TRBV19 and TRBJ1-1; TRBD1 aligns across 7 bases. Germline CDR1 is LNHDA and CDR2 is SQIVND (reference sequence). This CDR3 has 14 residues. V was pared by 6 bases and J by 0 bases, with 4 bases of the junction left unmatched. The CDR3 region is CASSLTGLNTEAFF. The CDR3 coding sequence is TGTGCCAGTAGCCTGACAGGGTTGAACACTGAAGCTTTCTTT.

V is TRBV27 and J is TRBJ1-5; possible D gene TRBD1, 6 bases. Germline CDR1 and CDR2: MNHEY and SMNVEV (reference sequence). The CDR3 covers 14 residues. The ends were cut back, 7 bases at V and 0 bases at J, with 10 bases in the middle. CDR3 in DNA: TGTGCCAGCAAGACAGGTTCTAGCAATCAGCCCCAGCATTTT. Residues: CASKTGSSNQPQHF.

The CDR3 is CASSGRDSDYNEQFF. CDR3 nucleotides: TGTGCCAGCAGTGGACGGGACAGCGATTACAATGAGCAGTTCTTC. The chain recombines TRBV2 with TRBJ2-1; TRBD1 agrees at 7 bases. With V trimmed by 4 bases and J by 4 bases, 7 bases remained unmatched. CDR3 length equals 15 residues. Germline CDR1 is SNHLY and CDR2 is FYNNEI.